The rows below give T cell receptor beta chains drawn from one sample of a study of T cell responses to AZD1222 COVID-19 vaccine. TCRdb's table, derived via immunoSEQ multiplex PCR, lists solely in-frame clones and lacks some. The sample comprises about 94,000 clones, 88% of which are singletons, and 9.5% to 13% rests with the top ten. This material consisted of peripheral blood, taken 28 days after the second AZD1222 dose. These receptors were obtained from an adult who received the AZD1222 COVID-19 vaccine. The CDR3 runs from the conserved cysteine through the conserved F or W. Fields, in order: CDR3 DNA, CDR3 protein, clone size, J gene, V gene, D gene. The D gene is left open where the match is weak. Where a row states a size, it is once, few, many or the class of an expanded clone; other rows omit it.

TGCGCCAGCAGCTTGGTGGCCCCTATATCGGGGTCCTACGAGCAGTACTTC | CASSLVAPISGSYEQYF | - | TRBJ2-7 | TRBV5-1 | -
TGTGCCAGTACACGATTTGGCAGGCAGGTCTGGCAGCCCCAGCATTTT | CASTRFGRQVWQPQHF | - | TRBJ1-5 | TRBV19 | -
TGCAGCGTCGTGAAACGAACAGGAGATACGCAGTATTTT | CSVVKRTGDTQYF | - | TRBJ2-3 | TRBV29-1 | -
TGTGCCAGCAGCCCACCCAATATCGGGGAGCTGTTTTTT | CASSPPNIGELFF | - | TRBJ2-2 | TRBV11-2 | -
TGTGCCAGCAGCCCTGCTAGCGGGAGCTACGAGCAGTACTTC | CASSPASGSYEQYF | - | TRBJ2-7 | TRBV11-2 | TRBD2
TGTGCCAGCAGCCAAAGCGACAGAGGTGAAGAGCCCCAGCATTTT | CASSQSDRGEEPQHF | - | TRBJ1-5 | TRBV4-2 | -
TGCGCCAGCGGGAATCCTGGAAACACCATATATTTT | CASGNPGNTIYF | - | TRBJ1-3 | TRBV10-1 | -
TGTGCCAGTAGCATGGGACGTGGGGGAAACACCGGGGAGCTGTTTTTT | CASSMGRGGNTGELFF | - | TRBJ2-2 | TRBV19 | -
TGCGCCAGCAGCCTGGGACTAGCGGGAGGACCCTCGAACACCGGGGAGCTGTTTTTT | CASSLGLAGGPSNTGELFF | - | TRBJ2-2 | TRBV4-1 | TRBD2
TGCGCCAGCAGCCAAGCCTTATCTAGCACAGATACGCAGTATTTT | CASSQALSSTDTQYF | once | TRBJ2-3 | TRBV4-1 | -
TGTGCCTGGATGGCCCGGTCAGGACTAATCCCGGGCACTGAAGCTTTCTTT | CAWMARSGLIPGTEAFF | - | TRBJ1-1 | TRBV30 | -
TGTGCCAGTAGTATTCAGATTAGCAATCAGCCCCAGCATTTT | CASSIQISNQPQHF | - | TRBJ1-5 | TRBV19 | -
TGTGCCAGCGGAGCGGGAGAGAACACCGGGGAGCTGTTTTTT | CASGAGENTGELFF | - | TRBJ2-2 | TRBV11-3 | TRBD2
TGCGCCAGCAGCTTGGGAGCGGGAGAATACAATGAGCAGTTCTTC | CASSLGAGEYNEQFF | - | TRBJ2-1 | TRBV5-1 | TRBD2
TGTGCCAGTAGTACGCCGGAGACGAACACCGGGGAGCTGTTTTTT | CASSTPETNTGELFF | - | TRBJ2-2 | TRBV19 | -
TGTGCCAGCAGTTTACAAGGGAATGAAAAACTGTTTTTT | CASSLQGNEKLFF | - | TRBJ1-4 | TRBV12-3/TRBV12-4 | -
TGTGCCAGCAGTTTAAATAGTGGGGAGACCCAGTACTTC | CASSLNSGETQYF | few | TRBJ2-5 | TRBV27 | -
TGTGCCAGCAGCCAAGTTTCTAGCGGGGGAGGTTTAGGCACAGATACGCAGTATTTT | CASSQVSSGGGLGTDTQYF | few | TRBJ2-3 | TRBV4-2 | TRBD2